These T cell receptor beta chains were read from a single sample in a study of technical replicates of blood from a few donors. Clones were read by immunoSEQ multiplex PCR, and TCRdb kept only the in-frame ones, dropping some. The table records approximately 81,000 clones, approximately 96% of them present only once. The sample comprised T cells isolated from PBMCs. The receptors were gathered from a human donor in good health. The conserved cysteine and the conserved F or W are not part of the CDR3 here. Each record gives: CDR3 protein, V gene, J gene.

cdr3_aa: ASSELPWAPDTQY; v_call: TRBV10-1; j_call: TRBJ2-3
cdr3_aa: ASSPTTGLDTEAF; v_call: TRBV18; j_call: TRBJ1-1
cdr3_aa: ASSLSGSSYNEQF; v_call: TRBV27; j_call: TRBJ2-1
cdr3_aa: ASTGRFTDTQY; v_call: TRBV27; j_call: TRBJ2-3
cdr3_aa: ASSAKKQGANTGELF; v_call: TRBV10-1; j_call: TRBJ2-2
cdr3_aa: ASSLGAGLAGGEQY; v_call: TRBV28; j_call: TRBJ2-7
cdr3_aa: ASSLDGRETQY; v_call: TRBV11-2; j_call: TRBJ2-5
cdr3_aa: ASSLRSGYEQY; v_call: TRBV27; j_call: TRBJ2-7
cdr3_aa: ASSLIYNMNTGELF; v_call: TRBV7-3; j_call: TRBJ2-2
cdr3_aa: ASSSTGYGYT; v_call: TRBV6-5; j_call: TRBJ1-2
cdr3_aa: ASRGGNGYT; v_call: TRBV28; j_call: TRBJ1-2
cdr3_aa: ASSRSFAGTDTQY; v_call: TRBV6-4; j_call: TRBJ2-3
cdr3_aa: ASSISRGSTGELF; v_call: TRBV19; j_call: TRBJ2-2
cdr3_aa: ASSPGQGPEKLF; v_call: TRBV6-1; j_call: TRBJ1-4
cdr3_aa: ASSFGGAQY; v_call: TRBV5-6; j_call: TRBJ2-3
cdr3_aa: ASSEFLGAQSAQH; v_call: TRBV10-2; j_call: TRBJ1-5
cdr3_aa: ASSPGETSWSGNTIY; v_call: TRBV5-1; j_call: TRBJ1-3
cdr3_aa: ASRGENTEAF; v_call: TRBV5-1; j_call: TRBJ1-1
cdr3_aa: ASSPRGGQYGYT; v_call: TRBV6-5; j_call: TRBJ1-2
cdr3_aa: ASRGDSYGYT; v_call: TRBV5-8; j_call: TRBJ1-2
cdr3_aa: ASLQDRGNTEAF; v_call: TRBV28; j_call: TRBJ1-1
cdr3_aa: ASSGRNQPQH; v_call: TRBV5-6; j_call: TRBJ1-5
cdr3_aa: ACADRAYEQY; v_call: TRBV30; j_call: TRBJ2-7
cdr3_aa: ASSLEGGFGEKLF; v_call: TRBV7-8; j_call: TRBJ1-4
cdr3_aa: ASSLEGVTGELF; v_call: TRBV5-1; j_call: TRBJ2-2
cdr3_aa: SPLYQETQY; v_call: TRBV29-1; j_call: TRBJ2-5
cdr3_aa: ASKAGTYNEQF; v_call: TRBV5-1; j_call: TRBJ2-1
cdr3_aa: ASSFTSGSTDTQY; v_call: TRBV6-6; j_call: TRBJ2-3
cdr3_aa: ASSLDQILRGRENGELF; v_call: TRBV11-2; j_call: TRBJ2-2